A selection of T cell receptor beta chains follows, all from one sample in a study of Graves' ophthalmopathy and Graves' hyperthyroidism. TCRdb redid the calling of the multiplex PCR reads with MiXCR, one entry per CDR3 protein. The profile covers fewer than 350,000 distinct CDR3 sequences, with 17% appearing a single time and around 12% taken by the ten largest. Material for sequencing was peripheral blood. The source of these receptors is an adult man with Graves' ophthalmopathy. Each CDR3 is given with its conserved first and last residue. The order of the fields is D gene, V gene, CDR3 protein. D genes are given only for firm matches.

d_gene: -
v_gene: TRBV25-1
CDR3aa: CASSVTEGQFSSGANVLTF

d_gene: TRBD2
v_gene: TRBV9
CDR3aa: CASSSSGGAYQETQYF

d_gene: TRBD2
v_gene: TRBV7-2
CDR3aa: CASSFVGRRRETQYF

d_gene: TRBD2
v_gene: TRBV19
CDR3aa: CASSIDVAGVRETQYF

d_gene: -
v_gene: TRBV6-1
CDR3aa: CASSEALHSRPGYF

d_gene: TRBD1
v_gene: TRBV6-1
CDR3aa: CASSRDRLVPEAFF

d_gene: TRBD1
v_gene: TRBV11-2
CDR3aa: CASSSRQGDSNQPQHF

d_gene: -
v_gene: TRBV6-5
CDR3aa: CASSYGLGETQYF

d_gene: -
v_gene: TRBV7-3
CDR3aa: CASSLQQGGEQCF

d_gene: -
v_gene: TRBV29-1
CDR3aa: CSVSRRQTEAFF

d_gene: -
v_gene: TRBV3-1
CDR3aa: CASSQPTGETQYF

d_gene: -
v_gene: TRBV6-5
CDR3aa: CASSRYVSSYEQYF

d_gene: TRBD1
v_gene: TRBV18
CDR3aa: CASSPTPGQGFQPQHF

d_gene: -
v_gene: TRBV6-1
CDR3aa: CASSEVGTGLTGELFF

d_gene: TRBD2
v_gene: TRBV28
CDR3aa: CASSKAGATQETQYF